The present T cell receptor beta chain was sequenced within a study of blood T cell repertoires in COVID-19. This clone was recorded only once. Given the absence of the conserved phenylalanine or tryptophan at the CDR3 end, a read error is likely. Because the CDR3's place on the DNA is in doubt, the DNA is left out and the CDR3 is given as listed by TCRdb. Original processing notes: Nucleated cell counts were estimated from reference gene primer amplification. The repertoire was sequenced with immunoSEQ multiplex PCR; TCRdb's copy has only in-frame clones and lacks some. V, J and clone size are those of that table, while D and trimming were read from the DNA. The table lists a few hundred thousand clones, 70% to 90% of them singletons. The CDR3 is made up of 12 amino acids, end residues included. CDR1 is GTSNPN and CDR2 is SVGIG in the germline V gene (reference sequence).

This receptor was obtained from a woman in her fifties or sixties with COVID-19, enrolled during active disease. Sequencing was carried out using peripheral blood. V gene TRBV30 combines with J gene TRBJ1-2; the listed D gene, TRBD1, was not tested against the DNA. The CDR3: CAWSDGQGGTFS.